These 20 T cell receptor beta chains originate from one sample sequenced in a study of blood T cells in healthy people across ages. The second PCR ran about 6 to 11 cycles with a sample-barcoded 5' primer and J-beta primers. TCRdb fed the 5' RACE reads into MiXCR, producing one record per CDR3 protein. The sample gives 1.5 million or so distinct CDR3 sequences, around 40% of which show up once; about 4% is in the top ten. The sequenced material came from blood. Every receptor here comes from a woman aged 18-35 years in good health.

This clonotype has a handful of counts. The genes are TRBV28 and TRBJ2-7; D unresolved. The CDR3 runs 14 residues. Germline V gives CDR1 MDHEN, CDR2 SYDVKM. Between the trimmed V and J ends, which lost 1 base and 3 bases, there was a span of 10 bases. CDR3 nucleotides: TGTGCCAGCAGTTTATCAGGACCCCACTACGAGCAGTACTTC. Amino acids: CASSLSGPHYEQYF.

This clonotype was recorded many times. The chain employs TRBV4-2 and TRBJ2-1; no definite D call. CDR1 and CDR2 (germline): LGHNA, YNFKEQ. There are 14 residues in the CDR3. Trimming cost V 6 bases and J 5 bases, with 14 bases left between them. The CDR3 loop reads CASRQLGTDNEQFF. CDR3 DNA sequence: TGTGCCAGCAGGCAACTCGGCACAGACAATGAGCAGTTCTTC.

The chain combines TRBV4-3 with TRBJ2-7; D gene unclear. The germline V gene has CDR1 LGHNA and CDR2 YSLEER. The V end was cut by 2 bases, the J end by 3 bases, with 14 bases between. The CDR3 length is 15 residues. CDR3 loop: CASSQTTENLYEQYF. The CDR3 DNA sequence: TGCGCCAGCAGCCAAACTACTGAGAATCTCTACGAGCAGTACTTC.

This clonotype occurred a few times. The chain employs TRBV7-2 and TRBJ1-3, with no clear D. Looked up from germline, CDR1 is SGHTA and CDR2 is FQGNSA. This CDR3 comprises 16 residues. V lost 5 bases and J 0 bases, leaving 14 bases between the germline ends. CDR3 protein: CASSPSGSYSGNTIYF. The CDR3 coding sequence is TGTGCCAGCAGCCCCTCGGGATCATACTCTGGAAACACCATATATTTT.

The V gene is TRBV7-9, the J gene TRBJ2-1; 14 positions match TRBD2. J gave up 8 bases and V 2 bases, and 11 bases lay outside the gene matches. Germline V CDR1 and CDR2: SEHNR, FQNEAQ (reference sequence). This CDR3 comprises 18 residues. CDR3 in amino acids: CASSLRLAGGPKSHEQFF. CDR3 in DNA: TGTGCCAGCAGCTTAAGACTAGCGGGAGGGCCAAAGAGCCATGAGCAGTTCTTC.

The chain links TRBV2 to TRBJ2-5; no definite D call. The CDR3 consists of 13 residues. Trimming took 1 base from V and 2 from J, leaving 5 bases between them. Looked up from germline, CDR1 is SNHLY and CDR2 is FYNNEI. CDR3 nucleotide sequence: TGTGCCAGCAGTGAAGAACGTCAAGAGACCCAGTACTTC. Residues: CASSEERQETQYF.

Notes on this clonotype: Germline and junction disagree at one end, which may indicate a read error. This chain connects TRBV7-2 to TRBJ2-5; possibly TRBD1 for D (5 bases). In germline, CDR1 is SGHTA, CDR2 FQGNSA. The CDR3 covers 15 residues. DNA of the CDR3: TGTGCCAGCAGCTTATTATCAGGGTACCAGGAGACCCAGTACTTC. It yields the protein CASSLLSGYQETQYF.

This sequence joins TRBV20-1 and TRBJ2-5; D may match TRBD1 or TRBD2 (6 bases each). The DNA end is a closer match to TRBJ2-7, so the J assignment may be wrong. Germline assignment: CDR1 DFQATT and CDR2 SNEGSKA (reference sequence). The CDR3 has 15 amino acids. Written as DNA, the CDR3 is TGCAGTGCTAGAGAGGCGACAGGCGGGAAGTACGAGCAGTACTTC. Its protein product is CSAREATGGKYEQYF.

This rearrangement joins TRBV15 to TRBJ2-7; 9 positions agree with TRBD1. Germline CDR1 is LNHNV and CDR2 is YYDKDF (reference sequence). The CDR3 sequence is 15 residues long. V lost 1 base to trimming and J lost 2 bases; unmatched junction nucleotides: 3. The CDR3 DNA is TGTGCCACCAGCAGAGGACAGGGGGTTACCTACGAGCAGTACTTC. This encodes CATSRGQGVTYEQYF.

In its sample, this clonotype was seen a few times. The chain employs TRBV29-1 and TRBJ1-5; D unresolved. V dropped 4 bases and J dropped 3 bases, with 7 bases sitting between them. Per germline, CDR1 SQVTM and CDR2 ANQGSEA. The CDR3 spans 12 residues. CDR3 loop: CSVGNNNQPQHF. The CDR3 DNA is TGCAGCGTTGGAAATAACAATCAGCCCCAGCATTTT.

CDR3 sequence: CASSPVSGLYEQYF. CDR3 DNA: TGTGCCAGCAGCCCCGTGAGTGGTCTATACGAGCAGTACTTC. V is TRBV7-2 and J is TRBJ2-7; D is unresolved. Germline V gene lookup returns CDR1 SGHTA and CDR2 FQGNSA. The CDR3 has 14 amino acids. Deletions cut 5 bases from V and 4 bases from J, with 15 bases between.

This clonotype was seen more than once but under ten times. V gene TRBV10-3 combines with J gene TRBJ2-5; 7 bases match TRBD2. Germline lookup yields CDR1 ENHRY and CDR2 SYGVKD. The CDR3 is made up of 16 amino acids. Trimming took 3 bases from V and 2 from J; bases not matched to a gene: 9. CDR3 region: CAISETSSGVQETQYF. The CDR3 DNA is TGTGCCATCAGTGAAACCTCGAGCGGGGTACAAGAGACCCAGTACTTC.

This chain connects TRBV29-1 to TRBJ2-2; D remains ambiguous. Germline-derived CDR1 and CDR2 are SQVTM and ANQGSEA. This CDR3 contains 10 residues. The V end was cut by 7 bases, the J end by 6 bases, with 6 bases between. The CDR3 coding sequence is TGCAGCGCTCATGCCGGGGAGCTGTTTTTT. Translating it yields CSAHAGELFF.

V gene TRBV20-1 combines with J gene TRBJ1-4; 9 bases match TRBD1. CDR1 and CDR2 (germline): DFQATT, SNEGSKA (reference sequence). The V and J ends lost 2 bases and 6 bases, in that order; junction bases with no gene match: 7. The CDR3 loop spans 15 amino acids. CDR3 loop: CSARHRRTGDEKLFF. The CDR3 nucleotides read TGCAGTGCTAGACATCGGAGGACAGGGGATGAAAAACTGTTTTTT.

The V gene is TRBV4-3, the J gene TRBJ1-1; TRBD1 might be the D (6 bases). Germline CDR1 and CDR2: LGHNA and YSLEER. This CDR3 region has 17 residues. The V and J ends lost 1 base and 1 base respectively, with 16 bases between them. CDR3 DNA: TGCGCCAGCAGCCAAGTCAGGGGCCGTGCCGGGAACACTGAAGCTTTCTTT. Amino acid sequence: CASSQVRGRAGNTEAFF.

The chain is built from TRBV29-1 and TRBJ2-3; 12 bases are a match to TRBD2. The CDR3 is made up of 15 amino acids. Looked up from germline, CDR1 is SQVTM and CDR2 is ANQGSEA. V lost 2 bases, J lost 7 bases, and 7 bases stayed unmatched. The CDR3 DNA reads as TGCAGCGTTGAAAGACTAGCGGGAGTTACGTATACGCAGTATTTT. It translates to CSVERLAGVTYTQYF.

This chain connects TRBV20-1 to TRBJ1-1; D is unresolved. The CDR3 contains 11 residues. From germline, CDR1 is DFQATT and CDR2 SNEGSKA (reference sequence). The germline V and J ends were trimmed by 5 bases and 0 bases, with 4 bases remaining between them. CDR3 in amino acids: CSAPMNTEAFF. The CDR3 region has the DNA TGCAGTGCTCCGATGAACACTGAAGCTTTCTTT.

The chain is built from TRBV27 and TRBJ2-7, with 8 nucleotides matching TRBD2. The junction had 16 bases not matched to a gene; V was cut back by 8 bases and J by 7 bases. Germline V gene data show CDR1 as MNHEY and CDR2 as SMNVEV (reference sequence). The CDR3 spans 15 residues. The CDR3 reads CASSWGTSGIVEQYF. The CDR3 DNA is TGTGCCAGCTCCTGGGGCACTAGCGGAATTGTTGAGCAGTACTTC.

CDR3 sequence reads: CASTRDRLIQPQHF. CDR3 DNA: TGTGCCAGCACCAGGGACAGACTAATTCAGCCCCAGCATTTT. This chain links TRBV6-5 with TRBJ1-5; 7 positions agree with TRBD1. The J segment lost 6 bases and the V segment lost 7 bases, leaving 9 bases of the junction unmatched. Germline V lookup: CDR1 MNHEY, CDR2 SVGAGI. There are 14 residues in the CDR3.

J is TRBJ2-3 and V is TRBV20-1; 11 bases agree with TRBD2. Germline assignment: CDR1 DFQATT and CDR2 SNEGSKA (reference sequence). The CDR3 totals 15 residues. CDR3 nucleotide sequence: TGCAGGGGCTGGACTAGCGGGTCGAGCACAGATACGCAGTATTTT. This encodes CRGWTSGSSTDTQYF.